Presented here are 8 T cell receptor beta chains from one specimen sequenced in a study of T cell repertoires in cytomegalovirus infection. Each CDR3 protein is one row after TCRdb ran MiXCR on the reads. The table has about 740,000 distinct CDR3 sequences, roughly 35% seen once. The sequenced sample was PBMCs. These receptor sequences come from a human donor in good health (CMV status not recorded). Some clones in this sample may be carry-over from other donors' samples.

The chain couples TRBV18 to TRBJ1-1; no reliable D call. Trimming took 4 bases from V and 1 from J, leaving 10 bases between them. The CDR3 loop spans 14 amino acids. Germline-derived CDR1 and CDR2 are KGHSH and LQKENI. CDR3 coding DNA: TGTGCCAGCTCACAAAACTCAAAGAACACTGAAGCTTTCTTT. It codes for CASSQNSKNTEAFF.

The J gene is TRBJ2-5, the V gene TRBV7-2; TRBD2 is a possible D gene (6 bases). The V end lost 4 bases, the J end lost 1 base, and 13 bases lay between the germline ends. This CDR3 region has 15 residues. Germline V lookup: CDR1 SGHTA, CDR2 FQGNSA. CDR3 residues: CASSYAGLSQETQYF. For the CDR3, the DNA is TGTGCCAGCAGCTACGCGGGACTGTCCCAAGAGACCCAGTACTTC. Using reference TRBV7-2 and TRBJ2-5 for the parts outside the CDR3, the full variable domain is GAGVSQSPSNKVTEKGKDVELRCDPISGHTALYWYRQSLGQGLEFLIYFQGNSAPDKSGLPSDRFSAERTGGSVSTLTIQRTQQEDSAVYLCASSYAGLSQETQYFGPGTRLLVL.

As regards this clonotype: The conserved phenylalanine or tryptophan is not found at the CDR3 terminus, so this likely reflects a read error. This sequence joins TRBV7-9 and TRBJ2-7, with TRBD1 matching over 7 bases. The germline V gene encodes CDR1 SEHNR and CDR2 FQNEAQ (reference sequence). The J segment lost 4 bases and the V segment lost 1 base, leaving 4 bases of the junction unmatched. This CDR3 contains 14 residues. As DNA, the CDR3 is TGTGCCAGCAGCTTAGTGGGACAGTCATACGAGCAGTACTTA. Protein sequence: CASSLVGQSYEQYL.

This clonotype was counted only a few times. This chain links TRBV19 with TRBJ1-1; D call uncertain. The CDR3 consists of 13 residues. Germline CDR1 and CDR2: LNHDA and SQIVND (reference sequence). Trimming shortened V by 5 bases and J by 4 bases, and 11 bases separated the two germline ends. CDR3 DNA: TGTGCCAGTAGTCAAGCACACGGCACTGAAGCTTTCTTT. Amino acid sequence: CASSQAHGTEAFF.

This clonotype was seen a few times. The V call is TRBV19, the J call TRBJ1-5; D not resolved. The CDR3 covers 13 residues. Germline CDR1 LNHDA, CDR2 SQIVND (reference sequence). V shed 6 bases and J shed 5 bases, with 11 bases lying between them. CDR3: CASRMDSHQPQHF. The CDR3 DNA is TGTGCCAGTAGGATGGACTCCCATCAGCCCCAGCATTTT. Drawing the rest from reference TRBV19 and TRBJ1-5, the complete variable domain is DGGITQSPKYLFRKEGQNVTLSCEQNLNHDAMYWYRQDPGQGLRLIYYSQIVNDFQKGDIAEGYSVSREKKESFPLTVTSAQKNPTAFYLCASRMDSHQPQHFGDGTRLSIL.

This sequence joins TRBV7-2 and TRBJ2-1; a weak D match, TRBD2 (6 bases). This CDR3 region has 15 residues. The V gene's germline CDR1 is SGHTA and CDR2 FQGNSA. Trimming removed 4 bases from V and 9 bases from J, with 19 bases in between. The CDR3, as DNA: TGTGCCAGCAGCTCAGTGGATCTATCGGGACTTGAGCAGTTCTTC. Amino acid sequence: CASSSVDLSGLEQFF.

As for this clonotype: One junction end disagrees with the germline gene, perhaps due to a read error. The chain links TRBV28 to TRBJ2-7; TRBD1 agrees at 9 bases. The CDR3 loop spans 14 amino acids. Germline loops: CDR1 MDHEN, CDR2 SYDVKM. This CDR3 is CASGGTGKSYEKYF. Here the CDR3 DNA reads TGTGCCAGCGGCGGGACAGGGAAATCCTACGAGAAGTACTTC.

The sample holds many counts of this clonotype. The V gene is TRBV7-2, the J gene TRBJ2-7; unclear D gene. CDR1 is SGHTA, CDR2 FQGNSA, per germline. This CDR3 has 15 residues. Trimming took off 0 bases at V and 9 bases at J, with 18 bases between the two ends. This CDR3 is CASSLASYGFVGQYF. DNA for the CDR3: TGTGCCAGCAGCTTAGCCTCCTACGGATTCGTGGGGCAGTACTTC.